These 14 T cell receptor beta chains share one sample of origin, sequenced in a study of T cell responses to AZD1222 COVID-19 vaccine. TCRdb keeps only in-frame clones here, not all; method: immunoSEQ multiplex PCR. The sample carries 100,000 to 150,000 clones, around 90% recorded once. Sequencing used peripheral blood, obtained on day 0 of AZD1222 vaccination. The receptor set was obtained from an adult in good health.

The chain has TRBV7-9 and TRBJ1-4; 9 bases align to TRBD1. Germline trimming cut 2 bases from V and 4 bases from J; bases unmatched to any gene: 5. CDR3 length: 16 residues. The germline CDR1 and CDR2 sequences are SEHNR and FQNEAQ (reference sequence). The CDR3 DNA reads TGTGCCAGCAGCTTATCGGTGGGACAGGGTAATGAAAAACTGTTTTTT. It is translated as CASSLSVGQGNEKLFF.

The genes are TRBV2 and TRBJ2-7; TRBD2 matches 10 bases. The length of the CDR3 is 18 residues. CDR1 is SNHLY and CDR2 is FYNNEI in the germline V gene. J lost 1 base, V lost 4 bases, and 13 bases had no gene match. CDR3 in DNA: TGTGCCAGCAGTGTCCGGGGTCTTGGTAGCGGGAGGTCCTACGAGCAGTACTTC. Translation gives CASSVRGLGSGRSYEQYF.

The chain joins TRBV6-5 to TRBJ1-2; D perhaps matches TRBD1 (5 bases). Germline V lookup: CDR1 MNHEY, CDR2 SVGAGI. The V end lost 7 bases, the J end lost 4 bases, and 13 bases lay between the germline ends. This CDR3 contains 13 residues. The CDR3 spells CASTKDRFYGYTF. In DNA, the CDR3 is TGTGCCAGCACTAAAGACAGATTCTATGGCTACACCTTC.

This chain uses TRBV6-2 or TRBV6-3 with TRBJ2-7, with TRBD1 identical over 9 bases. Germline CDR1 reads MNHEY; CDR2 reads SVGEGT. With V trimmed by 2 bases and J by 3 bases, 5 bases remained unmatched. This CDR3 region has 15 residues. This chain's CDR3 is CASSYRDRENYEQYF. The CDR3 DNA sequence: TGTGCCAGCAGTTACCGGGACAGGGAAAACTACGAGCAGTACTTC.

The rearrangement joins TRBV30 to TRBJ1-5, with D unclear. Trimming took 1 base from V and 0 from J, leaving 4 bases between them. The CDR3 has 13 amino acids. CDR1 GTSNPN and CDR2 SVGIG come from the germline V gene (reference sequence). CDR3 nucleotide sequence: TGTGCCTGGAGTGAACATAGCAATCAGCCCCAGCATTTT. Translating it yields CAWSEHSNQPQHF.

The V gene is TRBV11-3, the J gene TRBJ2-3, with 12 bases aligning to TRBD2. The CDR3 spans 16 residues. V gave up 2 bases and J gave up 4 bases; unmatched junction bases: 4. Germline V gene sequence: CDR1 SGHNT, CDR2 YENEEA. The CDR3 reads CASSLQLAGGADTQYF. The CDR3, as DNA: TGTGCCAGCAGCTTACAACTAGCGGGGGGAGCAGATACGCAGTATTTT.

The V gene is TRBV7-2, the J gene TRBJ2-1; 8 bases align to TRBD2. The CDR3 has 13 amino acids. The germline CDR1 and CDR2 sequences are SGHTA and FQGNSA. J gave up 9 bases and V 5 bases, and 6 bases lay outside the gene matches. The CDR3, as DNA: TGTGCCAGCAGCCCGCCGGGGGGGATTGAGCAGTTCTTC. This gives the protein CASSPPGGIEQFF. Drawing the rest from reference TRBV7-2 and TRBJ2-1, the complete variable domain is GAGVSQSPSNKVTEKGKDVELRCDPISGHTALYWYRQSLGQGLEFLIYFQGNSAPDKSGLPSDRFSAERTGGSVSTLTIQRTQQEDSAVYLCASSPPGGIEQFFGPGTRLTVL.

This clone was seen just once. V and J are TRBV7-2 and TRBJ2-3; 9 bases match TRBD2. The CDR3 is 15 residues long. Per germline, CDR1 SGHTA and CDR2 FQGNSA. The V and J ends lost 3 bases and 1 base, in that order; junction bases with no gene match: 2. CDR3 region: CASSLSSGGTDTQYF. The CDR3 nucleotides read TGTGCCAGCAGCTTGTCTAGCGGGGGCACAGATACGCAGTATTTT.

The chain has TRBV9 and TRBJ1-1; weak D call: TRBD1 (5 bases). Per germline, CDR1 SGDLS and CDR2 YYNGEE. The V gene lost 1 base and the J gene lost 4 bases, with 5 bases spanning the gap. The CDR3 covers 12 residues. The CDR3 sequence is CASSVQGTEAFF. CDR3 DNA: TGTGCCAGCAGCGTACAGGGCACTGAAGCTTTCTTT. The full variable domain, with the rest looked up from reference TRBV9 and TRBJ1-1, is DSGVTQTPKHLITATGQRVTLRCSPRSGDLSVYWYQQSLDQGLQFLIQYYNGEERAKGNILERFSAQQFPDLHSELNLSSLELGDSALYFCASSVQGTEAFFGQGTRLTVV.

The gene calls are TRBV5-1 and TRBJ1-5; TRBD1 matches at 8 bases. The CDR3 is 15 residues long. V trimming: 8 bases; J trimming: 0 bases; junction bases outside the gene matches: 7. Looked up from germline, CDR1 is SGHRS and CDR2 is YFSETQ. As DNA, the CDR3 is TGCGCCAGTTCGACAGGGGAATATAGCAATCAGCCCCAGCATTTT. Its translation: CASSTGEYSNQPQHF.

This clone appeared a single time. V usage is TRBV7-6 and J usage is TRBJ2-3, with TRBD1 matching 7 bases. The germline V gene encodes CDR1 SGHVS and CDR2 FNYEAQ. The CDR3 extends over 14 amino acids. V gave up 3 bases and J gave up 4 bases; unmatched junction bases: 4. CDR3 sequence (DNA): TGTGCCAGCAGCTTTGACCAGGGGGCAGATACGCAGTATTTT. Protein product: CASSFDQGADTQYF. Full variable domain (rest looked up from reference TRBV7-6 and TRBJ2-3): GAGVSQSPRYKVTKRGQDVALRCDPISGHVSLYWYRQALGQGPEFLTYFNYEAQQDKSGLPNDRFSAERPEGSISTLTIQRTEQRDSAMYRCASSFDQGADTQYFGPGTRLTVL.

In this sample, this clone turned up a few times. The V call is TRBV6-5, the J call TRBJ1-1; a weak D match, TRBD1 (5 bases). Germline CDR1 is MNHEY and CDR2 is SVGAGI. The CDR3 extends over 15 amino acids. V was cut by 0 bases and J by 3 bases, with 11 bases left in between. Here the CDR3 reads CASSYSLGDDTEAFF. The CDR3 coding sequence is TGTGCCAGCAGTTACTCCTTAGGGGATGACACTGAAGCTTTCTTT.

The rearrangement uses TRBV28 and TRBJ2-7; maybe TRBD2 (6 bases). Germline lookup yields CDR1 MDHEN and CDR2 SYDVKM. V was shortened by 3 bases and J by 5 bases, with 11 bases between the two germline ends. The CDR3 length is 13 residues. CDR3 sequence reads: CASSFGGVNEQYF. The CDR3 DNA is TGTGCCAGCAGTTTCGGCGGGGTCAACGAGCAGTACTTC.

V is TRBV6-5 and J is TRBJ1-1; 8 nucleotides align to TRBD1. V shed 4 bases and J 5 bases; nucleotides not matched to a gene: 3. The CDR3 has 13 residues. CDR1 and CDR2 from the germline V gene are MNHEY and SVGAGI. DNA for the CDR3: TGTGCCAGCAGTTCCCGACAGGGGACTGAAGCTTTCTTT. Protein: CASSSRQGTEAFF.